The text below deals with one T cell receptor (beta chain). Generated by immunoSEQ multiplex PCR, the TCRdb table keeps only in-frame clones and is missing some. The table lists some 2,000,000 clones, 85% to 95% of them singletons. This sample stems from a study of shared clonotypes between healthy human individuals. Germline CDR1 reads SGHDT; CDR2 reads YYEEEE. The length of the CDR3 is 14 residues. The junction had 0 bases not matched to a gene; V was cut back by 0 bases and J by 4 bases. Sequences were obtained from naive CD4+ T cells sorted from blood. The subset denotes: CD45RA+ positively selected. The genes are TRBV5-6 and TRBJ2-3; 9 nucleotides match TRBD2. This TCR derives from a man in his late teens or twenties in good health. The CDR3 sequence is CASSLGTSADTQYF. The CDR3 DNA follows: TGTGCCAGCAGCTTGGGGACTAGCGCAGATACGCAGTATTTT.